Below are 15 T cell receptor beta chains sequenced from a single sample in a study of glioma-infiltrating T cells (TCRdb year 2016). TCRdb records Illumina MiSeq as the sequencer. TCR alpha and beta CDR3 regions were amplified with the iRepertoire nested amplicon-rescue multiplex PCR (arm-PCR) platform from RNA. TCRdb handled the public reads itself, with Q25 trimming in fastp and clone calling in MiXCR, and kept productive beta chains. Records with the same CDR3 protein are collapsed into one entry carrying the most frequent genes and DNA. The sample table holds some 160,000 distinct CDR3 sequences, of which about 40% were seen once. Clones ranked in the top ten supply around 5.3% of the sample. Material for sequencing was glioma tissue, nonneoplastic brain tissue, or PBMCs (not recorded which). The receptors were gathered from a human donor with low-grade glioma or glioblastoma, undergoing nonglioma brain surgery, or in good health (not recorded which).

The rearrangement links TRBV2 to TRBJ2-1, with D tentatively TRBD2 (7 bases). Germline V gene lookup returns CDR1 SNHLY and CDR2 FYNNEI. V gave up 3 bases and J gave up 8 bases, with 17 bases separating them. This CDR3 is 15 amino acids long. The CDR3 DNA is TGTGCCAGCAGTGATAGCTCGGGGGGCTCGGATGAGCAGTTCTTC. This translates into CASSDSSGGSDEQFF.

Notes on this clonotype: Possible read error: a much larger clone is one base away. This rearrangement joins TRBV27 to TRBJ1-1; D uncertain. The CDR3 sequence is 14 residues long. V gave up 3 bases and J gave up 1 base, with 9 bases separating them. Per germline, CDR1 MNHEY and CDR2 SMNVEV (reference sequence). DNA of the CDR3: TGTGCCAGCAGTTTCAGACCCGGGAACACTGAAGCTTTCTTT. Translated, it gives CASSFRPGNTEAFF.

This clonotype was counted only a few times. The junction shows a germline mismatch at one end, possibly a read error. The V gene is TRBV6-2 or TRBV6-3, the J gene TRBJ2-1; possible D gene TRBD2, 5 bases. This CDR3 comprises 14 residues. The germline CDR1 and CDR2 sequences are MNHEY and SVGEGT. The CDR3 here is CASSYPGNYNEKFF. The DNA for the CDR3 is TGTGCCAGCAGTTACCCCGGGAACTACAATGAGAAGTTCTTC.

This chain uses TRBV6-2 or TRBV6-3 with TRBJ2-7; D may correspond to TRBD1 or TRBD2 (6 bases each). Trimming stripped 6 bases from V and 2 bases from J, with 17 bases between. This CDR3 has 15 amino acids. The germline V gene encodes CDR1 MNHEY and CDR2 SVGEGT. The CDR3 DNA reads TGTGCCAGCAGGAATCGGAGGGGGGACCCCTACGAGCAGTACTTC. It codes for CASRNRRGDPYEQYF.

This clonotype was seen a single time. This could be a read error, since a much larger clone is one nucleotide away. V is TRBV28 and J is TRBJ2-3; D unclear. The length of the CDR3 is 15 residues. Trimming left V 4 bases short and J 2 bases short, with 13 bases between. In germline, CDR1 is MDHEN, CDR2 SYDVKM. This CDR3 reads CASSSPGAITDTQYF. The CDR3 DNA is TGTGCCAGCAGTTCCCCAGGTGCAATCACAGATACGCAGTATTTT.

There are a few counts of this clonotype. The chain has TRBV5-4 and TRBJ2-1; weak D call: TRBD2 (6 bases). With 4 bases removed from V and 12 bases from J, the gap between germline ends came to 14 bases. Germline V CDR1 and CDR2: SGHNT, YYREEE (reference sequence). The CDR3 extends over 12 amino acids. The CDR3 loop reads CASSMTRQRQFF. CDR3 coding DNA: TGTGCCAGCAGCATGACTAGACAAAGGCAGTTCTTC. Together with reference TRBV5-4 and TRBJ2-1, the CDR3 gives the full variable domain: ETGVTQSPTHLIKTRGQQVTLRCSSQSGHNTVSWYQQALGQGPQFIFQYYREEENGRGNFPPRFSGLQFPNYSSELNVNALELDDSALYLCASSMTRQRQFFGPGTRLTVL.

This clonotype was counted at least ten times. The DNA for the CDR3 is TGTGCCAGCAGTGAAGCATCAGCCTACGAGCAGTACTTC. Protein: CASSEASAYEQYF. The V call is TRBV6-1, the J call TRBJ2-7; D remains unclear. CDR3 length: 13 amino acids. The V end lost 0 bases, the J end lost 2 bases, and 5 bases lay between the germline ends. CDR1 and CDR2 from the germline V gene are MNHNS and SASEGT.

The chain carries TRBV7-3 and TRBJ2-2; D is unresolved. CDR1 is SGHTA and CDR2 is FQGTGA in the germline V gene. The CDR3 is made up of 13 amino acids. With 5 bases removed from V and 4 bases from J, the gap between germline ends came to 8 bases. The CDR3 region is CASSIDSTGELFF. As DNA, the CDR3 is TGTGCCAGCAGCATTGATAGCACCGGGGAGCTGTTTTTT.

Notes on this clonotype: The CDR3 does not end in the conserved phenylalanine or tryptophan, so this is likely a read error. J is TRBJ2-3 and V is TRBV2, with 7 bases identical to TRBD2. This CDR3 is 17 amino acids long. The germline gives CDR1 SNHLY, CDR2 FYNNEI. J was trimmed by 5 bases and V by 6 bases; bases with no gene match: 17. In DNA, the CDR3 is TGTGCCAGCAGCCCGGGACTAACGGGAGAATTTGGAGATACGCAGTATCTT. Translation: CASSPGLTGEFGDTQYL.

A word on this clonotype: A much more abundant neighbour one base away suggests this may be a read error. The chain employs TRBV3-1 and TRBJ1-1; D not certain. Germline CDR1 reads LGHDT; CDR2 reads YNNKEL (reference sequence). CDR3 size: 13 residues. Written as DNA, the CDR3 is TGTGCCAGAAGCCAGACGATGGGCACTGAAGCTTTCTTT. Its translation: CARSQTMGTEAFF.

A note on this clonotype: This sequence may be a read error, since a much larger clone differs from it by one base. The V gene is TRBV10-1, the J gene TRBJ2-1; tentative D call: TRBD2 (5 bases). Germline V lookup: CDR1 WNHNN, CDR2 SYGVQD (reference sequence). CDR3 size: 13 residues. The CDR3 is CASSSSFYNEEFF. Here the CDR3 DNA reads TGCGCCAGCAGTTCTAGCTTCTACAATGAGGAGTTCTTC.

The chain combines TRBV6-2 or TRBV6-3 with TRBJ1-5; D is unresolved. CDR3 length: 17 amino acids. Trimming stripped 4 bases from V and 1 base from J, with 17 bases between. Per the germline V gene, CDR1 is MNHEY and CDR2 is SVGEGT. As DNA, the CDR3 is TGTGCCAGCAGTTTAAGCCCCGGTCAGGAAAGCAATCAGCCCCAGCATTTT. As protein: CASSLSPGQESNQPQHF.

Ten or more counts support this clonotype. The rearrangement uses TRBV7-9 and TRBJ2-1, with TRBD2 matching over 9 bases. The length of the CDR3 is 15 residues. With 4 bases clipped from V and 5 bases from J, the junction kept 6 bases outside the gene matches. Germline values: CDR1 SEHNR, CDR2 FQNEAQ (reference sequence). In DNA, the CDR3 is TGTGCCAGCAGCTCAGGTAGCGGGAGTCACAATGAGCAGTTCTTC. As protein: CASSSGSGSHNEQFF.

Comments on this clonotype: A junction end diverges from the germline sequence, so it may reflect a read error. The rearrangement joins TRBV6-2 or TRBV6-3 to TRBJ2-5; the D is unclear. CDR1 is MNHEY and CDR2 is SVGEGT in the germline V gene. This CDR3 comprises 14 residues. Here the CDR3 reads CARSLATQYKTQYF. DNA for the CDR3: TGTGCCAGAAGTTTAGCTACCCAGTATAAGACCCAGTACTTC.

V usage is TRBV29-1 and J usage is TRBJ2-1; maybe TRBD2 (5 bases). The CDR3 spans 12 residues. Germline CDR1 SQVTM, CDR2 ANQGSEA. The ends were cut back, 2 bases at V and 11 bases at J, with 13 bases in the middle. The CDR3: CSVESGRNKQFF. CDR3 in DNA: TGCAGCGTTGAAAGTGGGAGAAATAAGCAGTTCTTC.